This T cell receptor (beta chain) appears in the sequencing data of a study of blood T cells in healthy people across ages. Study results and limitations: Getting older went along with TCR beta diversity per million T cells dropping roughly linearly.

This clonotype has a handful of counts. Its antigen is unknown. Primers used in a second PCR of roughly 6 to 11 cycles were a sample-barcoded 5' primer and a J-beta primer mix. TCRdb passed the 5' RACE reads through MiXCR, listing each CDR3 protein once. The data contain 2 million or so distinct CDR3 sequences, about 50% of them singletons. Each donor's blood draw was roughly 9.8 milliliters of peripheral blood. Extracted total RNA amounted to at least 5.5 micrograms for each sample. The CDR3 runs 18 residues. Trimming at V came to 0 bases and at J to 3 bases, leaving 11 bases not matched to a gene. Germline CDR1 reads SNHLY; CDR2 reads FYNNEI.

The clonotype comes from a woman aged 40 to 50 in good health. The J gene is TRBJ2-1, the V gene TRBV2; 7 bases are shared with TRBD2. The specimen sequenced was blood. DNA for the CDR3: TGTGCCAGCAGTGAAGCCCCATTGACTAGCCCCTACTACAATGAGCAGTTCTTC. Its translation is CASSEAPLTSPYYNEQFF.